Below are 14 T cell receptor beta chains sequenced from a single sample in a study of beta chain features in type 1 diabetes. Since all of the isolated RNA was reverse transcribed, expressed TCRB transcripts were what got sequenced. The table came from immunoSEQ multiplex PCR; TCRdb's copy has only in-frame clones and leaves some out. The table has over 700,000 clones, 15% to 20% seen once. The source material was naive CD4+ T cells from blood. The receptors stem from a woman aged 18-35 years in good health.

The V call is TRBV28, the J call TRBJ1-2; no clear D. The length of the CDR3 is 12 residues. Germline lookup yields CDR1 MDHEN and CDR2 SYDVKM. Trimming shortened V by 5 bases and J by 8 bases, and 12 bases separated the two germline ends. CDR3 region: CASSEPLGGYTF. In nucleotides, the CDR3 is TGTGCCAGCAGTGAGCCCCTAGGGGGCTACACCTTC.

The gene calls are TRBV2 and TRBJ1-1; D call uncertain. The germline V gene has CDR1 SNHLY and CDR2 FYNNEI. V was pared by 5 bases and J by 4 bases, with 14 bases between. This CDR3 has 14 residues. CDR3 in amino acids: CASSWMVTGTEAFF. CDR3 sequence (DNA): TGTGCCAGCAGTTGGATGGTTACGGGCACTGAAGCTTTCTTT.

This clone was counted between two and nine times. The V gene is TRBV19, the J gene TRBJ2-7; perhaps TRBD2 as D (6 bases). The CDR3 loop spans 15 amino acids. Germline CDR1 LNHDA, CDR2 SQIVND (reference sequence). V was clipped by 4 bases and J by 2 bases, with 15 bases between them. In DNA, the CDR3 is TGTGCCAGTAGTAACCGGGACTCGTCTCCCTACGAGCAGTACTTC. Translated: CASSNRDSSPYEQYF.

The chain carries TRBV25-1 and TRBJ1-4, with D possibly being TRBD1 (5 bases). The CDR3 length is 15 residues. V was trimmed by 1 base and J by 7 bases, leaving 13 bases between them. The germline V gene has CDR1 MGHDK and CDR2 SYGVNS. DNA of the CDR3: TGTGCCAGCAGTGAATGGAGGGACCGGACTGAAAAACTGTTTTTT. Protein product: CASSEWRDRTEKLFF.

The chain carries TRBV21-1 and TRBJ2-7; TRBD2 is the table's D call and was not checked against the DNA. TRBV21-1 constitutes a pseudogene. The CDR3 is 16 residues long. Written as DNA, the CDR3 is TGTGCCAGCATCCTAAAATCCGCGGCCGACCGTTCCGAGCAGTACTTC. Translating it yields CASILKSAADRSEQYF.

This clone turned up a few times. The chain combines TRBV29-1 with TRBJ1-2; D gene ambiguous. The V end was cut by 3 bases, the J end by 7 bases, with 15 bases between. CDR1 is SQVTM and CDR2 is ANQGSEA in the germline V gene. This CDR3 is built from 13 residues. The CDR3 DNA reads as TGCAGCGTTGAGGAAAACTCCGGCGCTGGCTACACCTTC. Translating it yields CSVEENSGAGYTF.

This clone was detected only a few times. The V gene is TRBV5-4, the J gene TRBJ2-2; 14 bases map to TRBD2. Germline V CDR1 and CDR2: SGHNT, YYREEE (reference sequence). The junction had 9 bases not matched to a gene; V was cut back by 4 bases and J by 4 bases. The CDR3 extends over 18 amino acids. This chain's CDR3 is CASSGGTSGSSGTGELFF. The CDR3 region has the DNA TGTGCCAGCAGCGGAGGGACTAGCGGGAGTAGCGGCACCGGGGAGCTGTTTTTT.

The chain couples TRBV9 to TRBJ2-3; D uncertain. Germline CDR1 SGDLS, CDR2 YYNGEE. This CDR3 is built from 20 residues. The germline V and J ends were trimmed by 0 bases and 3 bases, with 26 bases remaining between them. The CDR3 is CASSVGLRSIPESYTDTQYF. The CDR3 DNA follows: TGTGCCAGCAGCGTAGGCCTCCGTAGCATCCCGGAGTCATATACAGATACGCAGTATTTT.

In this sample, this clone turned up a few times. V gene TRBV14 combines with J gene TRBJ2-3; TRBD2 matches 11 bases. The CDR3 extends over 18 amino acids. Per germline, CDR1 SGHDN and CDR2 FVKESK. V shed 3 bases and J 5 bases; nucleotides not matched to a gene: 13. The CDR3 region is CASSHIHPGTSGEDTQYF. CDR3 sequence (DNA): TGTGCCAGCAGCCACATCCACCCAGGGACTAGCGGAGAAGATACGCAGTATTTT. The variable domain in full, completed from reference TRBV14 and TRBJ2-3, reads EAGVTQFPSHSVIEKGQTVTLRCDPISGHDNLYWYRRVMGKEIKFLLHFVKESKQDESGMPNNRFLAERTGGTYSTLKVQPAELEDSGVYFCASSHIHPGTSGEDTQYFGPGTRLTVL.

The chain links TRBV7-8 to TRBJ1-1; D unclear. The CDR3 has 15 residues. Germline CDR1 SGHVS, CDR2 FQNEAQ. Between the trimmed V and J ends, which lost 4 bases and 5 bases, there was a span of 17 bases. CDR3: CASSSAWGGRTEAFF. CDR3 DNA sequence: TGTGCCAGCAGCTCCGCCTGGGGTGGACGGACTGAAGCTTTCTTT.

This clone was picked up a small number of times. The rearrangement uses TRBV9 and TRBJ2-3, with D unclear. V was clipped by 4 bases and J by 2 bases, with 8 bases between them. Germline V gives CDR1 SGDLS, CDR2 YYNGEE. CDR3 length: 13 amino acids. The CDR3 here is CASSPVPTDTQYF. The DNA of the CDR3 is TGTGCCAGCAGCCCAGTCCCCACAGATACGCAGTATTTT.

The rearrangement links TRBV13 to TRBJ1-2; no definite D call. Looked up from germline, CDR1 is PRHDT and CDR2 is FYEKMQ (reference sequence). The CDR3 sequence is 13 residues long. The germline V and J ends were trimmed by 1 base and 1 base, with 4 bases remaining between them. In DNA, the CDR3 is TGTGCCAGCAGCTTAGACTTTAACTATGGCTACACCTTC. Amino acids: CASSLDFNYGYTF.

The CDR3 protein is CASNVRTLSYEQYF. DNA of the CDR3: TGTGCCAGCAACGTTAGGACCCTGAGCTACGAGCAGTACTTC. The chain is built from TRBV5-6 and TRBJ2-7, with no clear D. CDR1 is SGHDT, CDR2 YYEEEE, per germline. Trimming shortened V by 6 bases and J by 3 bases, and 16 bases separated the two germline ends. This CDR3 contains 14 residues.

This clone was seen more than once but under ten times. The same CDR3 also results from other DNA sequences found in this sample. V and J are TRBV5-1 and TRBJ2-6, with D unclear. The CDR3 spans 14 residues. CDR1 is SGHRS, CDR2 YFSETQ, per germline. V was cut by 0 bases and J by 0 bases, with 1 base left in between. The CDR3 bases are TGCGCCAGCAGCTTGGACTCTGGGGCCAACGTCCTGACTTTC. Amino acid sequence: CASSLDSGANVLTF.